One T cell receptor (beta chain) is described in this entry. This sample is drawn from a study of T cells in Graves' hyperthyroidism and ophthalmopathy. RNA transcripts served as the template for amplifying TCR beta CDR3 regions. Carried out on the TCR CDR3, a first-round RT-PCR used the HTBI primer set. TCRdb fed the multiplex PCR reads into MiXCR, producing one record per CDR3 protein. The table has about 58,000 distinct CDR3 sequences, around half seen once. The germline gives CDR1 SGHVS, CDR2 FQNEAQ. The CDR3 has 11 amino acids. Trimming removed 5 bases at V and 4 bases at J, with 3 bases between. This chain connects TRBV7-8 to TRBJ1-3; the D is unclear. The receptor was derived from a woman in her twenties or thirties with Graves' ophthalmopathy. Sequenced input: blood. CDR3 in amino acids: CASSDGNTIYF. For the CDR3, the DNA is TGTGCCAGCAGCGACGGAAACACCATATATTTT.